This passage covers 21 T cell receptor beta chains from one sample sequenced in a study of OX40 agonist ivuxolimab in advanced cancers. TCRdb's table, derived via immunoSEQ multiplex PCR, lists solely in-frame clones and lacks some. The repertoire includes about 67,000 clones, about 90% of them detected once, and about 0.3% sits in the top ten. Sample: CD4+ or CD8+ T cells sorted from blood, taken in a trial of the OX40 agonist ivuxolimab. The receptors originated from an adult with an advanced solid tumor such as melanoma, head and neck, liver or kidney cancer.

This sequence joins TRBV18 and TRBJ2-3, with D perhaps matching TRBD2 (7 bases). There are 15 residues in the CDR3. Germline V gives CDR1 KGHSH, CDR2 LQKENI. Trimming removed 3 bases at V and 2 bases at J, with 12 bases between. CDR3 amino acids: CASSPGEGDTDTQYF. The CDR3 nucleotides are TGTGCCAGCTCACCCGGGGAGGGGGACACAGATACGCAGTATTTT.

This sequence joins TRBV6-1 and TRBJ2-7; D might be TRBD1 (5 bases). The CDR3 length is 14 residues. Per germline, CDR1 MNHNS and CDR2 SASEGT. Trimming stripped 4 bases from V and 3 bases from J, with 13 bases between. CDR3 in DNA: TGTGCCAGCAGTGGGGGTTCTAGGGGCTACGAGCAGTACTTC. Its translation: CASSGGSRGYEQYF.

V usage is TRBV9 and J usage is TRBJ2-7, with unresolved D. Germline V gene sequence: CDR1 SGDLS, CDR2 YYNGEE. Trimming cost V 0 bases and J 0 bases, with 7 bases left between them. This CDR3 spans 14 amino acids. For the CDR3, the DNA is TGTGCCAGCAGCGTAGATCTGGGCTCCTACGAGCAGTACTTC. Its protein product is CASSVDLGSYEQYF.

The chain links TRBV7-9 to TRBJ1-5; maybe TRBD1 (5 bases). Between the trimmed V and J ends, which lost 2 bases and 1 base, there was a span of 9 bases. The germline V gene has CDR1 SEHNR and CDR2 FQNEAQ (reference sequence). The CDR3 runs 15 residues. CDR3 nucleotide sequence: TGTGCCAGCAGCTTATCAGGGAAGAGCAATCAGCCCCAGCATTTT. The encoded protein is CASSLSGKSNQPQHF.

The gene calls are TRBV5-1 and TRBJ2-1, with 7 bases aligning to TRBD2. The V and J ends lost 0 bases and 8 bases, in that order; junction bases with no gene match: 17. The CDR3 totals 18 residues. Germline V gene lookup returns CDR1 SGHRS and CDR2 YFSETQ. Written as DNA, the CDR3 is TGCGCCAGCAGCTTGGAGGGTCGGACTGGGGGGGTCCATGATGAGCAGTTCTTC. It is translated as CASSLEGRTGGVHDEQFF.

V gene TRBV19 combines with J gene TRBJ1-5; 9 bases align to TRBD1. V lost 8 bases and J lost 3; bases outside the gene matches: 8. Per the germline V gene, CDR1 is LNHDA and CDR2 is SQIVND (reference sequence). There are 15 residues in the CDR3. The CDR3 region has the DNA TGTGCCAGTCGTCCGGGACAGGGTGCCAATCAGCCCCAGCATTTT. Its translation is CASRPGQGANQPQHF.

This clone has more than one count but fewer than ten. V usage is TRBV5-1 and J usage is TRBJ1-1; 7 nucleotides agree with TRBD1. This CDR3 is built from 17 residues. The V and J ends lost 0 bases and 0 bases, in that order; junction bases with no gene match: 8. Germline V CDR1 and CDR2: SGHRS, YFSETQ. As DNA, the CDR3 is TGCGCCAGCAGCTTGGTACCGGGACAGACCCTGAACACTGAAGCTTTCTTT. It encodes CASSLVPGQTLNTEAFF.

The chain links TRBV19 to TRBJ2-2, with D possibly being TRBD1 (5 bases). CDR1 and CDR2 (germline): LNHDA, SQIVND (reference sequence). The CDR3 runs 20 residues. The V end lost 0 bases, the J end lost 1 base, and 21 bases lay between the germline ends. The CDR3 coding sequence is TGTGCCAGTAGTATAGATCTCAACCAGATGCGCAGGGAGAACACCGGGGAGCTGTTTTTT. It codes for CASSIDLNQMRRENTGELFF.

The CDR3 here is CASSPRQGGGGQPQHF. The DNA of the CDR3 is TGTGCCAGCAGTCCAAGACAGGGAGGAGGAGGACAGCCCCAGCATTTT. This sequence joins TRBV28 and TRBJ1-5; TRBD1 agrees at 7 bases. Germline CDR1 reads MDHEN; CDR2 reads SYDVKM. The CDR3 extends over 16 amino acids. V was clipped by 5 bases and J by 7 bases; unmatched bases: 14. The variable domain in full, completed from reference TRBV28 and TRBJ1-5, reads DVKVTQSSRYLVKRTGEKVFLECVQDMDHENMFWYRQDPGLGLRLIYFSYDVKMKEKGDIPEGYSVSREKKERFSLILESASTNQTSMYLCASSPRQGGGGQPQHFGDGTRLSIL.

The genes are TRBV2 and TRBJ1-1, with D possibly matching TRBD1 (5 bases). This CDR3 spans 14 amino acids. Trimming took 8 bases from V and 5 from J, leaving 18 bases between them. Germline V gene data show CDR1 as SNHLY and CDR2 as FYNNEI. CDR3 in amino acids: CASGGRDGVTEAFF. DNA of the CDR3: TGTGCCAGCGGGGGGAGGGACGGAGTTACTGAAGCTTTCTTT.

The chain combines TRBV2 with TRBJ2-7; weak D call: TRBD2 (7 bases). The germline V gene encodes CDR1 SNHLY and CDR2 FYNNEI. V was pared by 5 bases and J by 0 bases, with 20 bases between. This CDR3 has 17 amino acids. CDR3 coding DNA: TGTGCCAGCAGTAACATGGGGGGGGCCTCTCGCTCCTACGAGCAGTACTTC. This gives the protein CASSNMGGASRSYEQYF.

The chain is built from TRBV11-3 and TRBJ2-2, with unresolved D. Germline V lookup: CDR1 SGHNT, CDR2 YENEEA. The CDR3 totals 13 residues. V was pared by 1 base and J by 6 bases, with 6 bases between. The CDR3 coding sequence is TGTGCCAGCAGCTTAGCGGCACCCGGGGAGCTGTTTTTT. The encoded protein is CASSLAAPGELFF.

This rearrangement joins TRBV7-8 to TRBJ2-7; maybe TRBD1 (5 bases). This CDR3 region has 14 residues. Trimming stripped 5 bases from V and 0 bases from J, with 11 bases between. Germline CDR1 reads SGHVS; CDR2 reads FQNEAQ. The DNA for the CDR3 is TGTGCCAGCAGCCCCCCGACAGTCTCCTACGAGCAGTACTTC. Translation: CASSPPTVSYEQYF. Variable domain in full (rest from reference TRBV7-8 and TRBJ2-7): GAGVSQSPRYKVAKRGQDVALRCDPISGHVSLFWYQQALGQGPEFLTYFQNEAQLDKSGLPSDRFFAERPEGSVSTLKIQRTQQEDSAVYLCASSPPTVSYEQYFGPGTRLTVT.

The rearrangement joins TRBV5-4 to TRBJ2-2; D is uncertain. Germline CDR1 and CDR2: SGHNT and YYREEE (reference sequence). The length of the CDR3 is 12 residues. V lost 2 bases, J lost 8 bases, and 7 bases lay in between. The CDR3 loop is CASSLEAGELFF. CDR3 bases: TGTGCCAGCAGCTTAGAAGCTGGGGAGCTGTTTTTT.

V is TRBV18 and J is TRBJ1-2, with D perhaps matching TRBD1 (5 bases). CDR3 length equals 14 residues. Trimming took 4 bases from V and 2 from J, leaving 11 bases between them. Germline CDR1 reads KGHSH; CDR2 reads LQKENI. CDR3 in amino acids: CASSLTTENYGYTF. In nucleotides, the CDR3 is TGTGCCAGCTCACTTACGACAGAGAACTATGGCTACACCTTC.

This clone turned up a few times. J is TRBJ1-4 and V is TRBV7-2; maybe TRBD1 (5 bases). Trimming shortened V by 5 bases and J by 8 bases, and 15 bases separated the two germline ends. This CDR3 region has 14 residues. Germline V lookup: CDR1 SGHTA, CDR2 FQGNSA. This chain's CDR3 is CASSRQSGGEKLFF. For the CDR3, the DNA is TGTGCCAGCAGCCGACAGAGTGGAGGCGAAAAACTGTTTTTT.

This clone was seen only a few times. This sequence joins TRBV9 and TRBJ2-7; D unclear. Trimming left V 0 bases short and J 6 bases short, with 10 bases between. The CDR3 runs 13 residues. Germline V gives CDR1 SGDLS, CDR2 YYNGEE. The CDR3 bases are TGTGCCAGCAGCGTAGCCTCTCGCACCGAGCAGTACTTC. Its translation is CASSVASRTEQYF.

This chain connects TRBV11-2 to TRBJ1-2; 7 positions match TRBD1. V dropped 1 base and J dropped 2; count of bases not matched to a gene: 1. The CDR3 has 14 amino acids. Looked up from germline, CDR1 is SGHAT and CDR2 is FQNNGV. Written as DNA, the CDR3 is TGTGCCAGCAGCTTAGTGACAGGGAACTATGGCTACACCTTC. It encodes CASSLVTGNYGYTF. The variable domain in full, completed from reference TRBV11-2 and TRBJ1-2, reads EAGVAQSPRYKIIEKRQSVAFWCNPISGHATLYWYQQILGQGPKLLIQFQNNGVVDDSQLPKDRFSAERLKGVDSTLKIQPAKLEDSAVYLCASSLVTGNYGYTFGSGTRLTVV.

Here the CDR3 DNA reads TGCGCCAGTCGTAGAGAATCCTACGAGCAGTACTTC. This codes for CASRRESYEQYF. The chain combines TRBV5-1 with TRBJ2-7, with unresolved D. V was clipped by 8 bases and J by 1 base, with 10 bases between them. This CDR3 contains 12 residues. In germline, CDR1 is SGHRS, CDR2 YFSETQ.

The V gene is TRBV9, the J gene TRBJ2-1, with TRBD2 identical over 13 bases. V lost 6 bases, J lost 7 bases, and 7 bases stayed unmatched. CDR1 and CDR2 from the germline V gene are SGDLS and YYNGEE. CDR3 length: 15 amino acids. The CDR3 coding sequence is TGTGCCAGCACGCAACTAGCGGGAGGGCCAAATGAGCAGTTCTTC. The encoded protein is CASTQLAGGPNEQFF.

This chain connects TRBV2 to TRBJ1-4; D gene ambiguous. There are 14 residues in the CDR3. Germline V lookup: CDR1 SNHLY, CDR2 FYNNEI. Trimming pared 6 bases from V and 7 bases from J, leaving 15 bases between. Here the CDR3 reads CASSLTKGIEKLFF. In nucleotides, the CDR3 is TGTGCCAGCAGCCTAACTAAGGGCATTGAAAAACTGTTTTTT.